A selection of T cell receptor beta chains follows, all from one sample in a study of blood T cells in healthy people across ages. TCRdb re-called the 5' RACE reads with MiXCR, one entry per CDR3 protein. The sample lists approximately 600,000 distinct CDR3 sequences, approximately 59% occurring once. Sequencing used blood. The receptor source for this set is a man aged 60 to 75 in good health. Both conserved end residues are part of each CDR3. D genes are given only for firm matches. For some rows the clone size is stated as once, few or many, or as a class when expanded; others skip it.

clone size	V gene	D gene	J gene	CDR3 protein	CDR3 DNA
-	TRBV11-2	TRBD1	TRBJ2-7	CASRARRGSYEQYF	TGTGCCAGCAGGGCCCGCAGGGGGAGCTACGAGCAGTACTTC
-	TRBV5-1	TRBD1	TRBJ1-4	CASSMWGQTNEKLFF	TGCGCCAGCAGCATGTGGGGACAGACTAATGAAAAACTGTTTTTT
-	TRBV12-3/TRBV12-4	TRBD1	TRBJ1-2	CASRDRTGEGYTF	TGTGCCAGCAGAGATAGGACAGGGGAGGGCTACACCTTC
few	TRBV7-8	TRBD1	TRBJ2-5	CASSLLPGTGRETQYF	TGTGCCAGCAGCTTGCTCCCCGGGACAGGGCGGGAGACCCAGTACTTC
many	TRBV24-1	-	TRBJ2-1	CATEGPPTSNEQFF	TGTGCCACCGAGGGGCCCCCCACGAGCAATGAGCAGTTCTTC
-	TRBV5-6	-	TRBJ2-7	CASSMDHYSGLYEQYF	TGTGCCAGCAGCATGGACCATTACTCGGGCCTCTACGAGCAGTACTTC
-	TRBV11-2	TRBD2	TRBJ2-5	CASSRPGAGMQETQYF	TGTGCCAGCAGCCGTCCGGGAGCGGGGATGCAAGAGACCCAGTACTTC
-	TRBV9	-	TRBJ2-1	CASSVLNNNEQFF	TGTGCCAGCAGCGTACTTAATAACAATGAGCAGTTCTTC
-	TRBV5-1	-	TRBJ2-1	CASSSGIDEQFF	TGCGCCAGCAGCTCCGGGATAGACGAGCAGTTCTTC
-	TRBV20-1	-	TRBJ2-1	CSAIILRGGNEQFF	TGCAGTGCCATAATACTCAGGGGCGGGAATGAGCAGTTCTTC
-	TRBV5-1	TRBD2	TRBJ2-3	CASRTLTSGGDTETQYF	TGCGCCAGCAGGACGCTGACTAGCGGGGGGGACACAGAGACGCAGTATTTT
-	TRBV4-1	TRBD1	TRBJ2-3	CASSQEGTGADTQYF	TGCGCCAGCAGCCAAGAGGGGACAGGGGCAGATACGCAGTATTTT
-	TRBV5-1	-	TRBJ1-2	CASSLGDGNLYTF	TGCGCCAGCAGCTTGGGGGACGGAAACCTCTACACCTTC
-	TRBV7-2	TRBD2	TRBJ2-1	CASSATSGGVWNEQFF	TGTGCCAGCAGCGCGACTAGCGGGGGGGTTTGGAATGAGCAGTTCTTC
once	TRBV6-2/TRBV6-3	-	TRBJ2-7	CASSYDDSPGYF	TGTGCCAGCAGTTACGACGACTCCCCGGGGTACTTC
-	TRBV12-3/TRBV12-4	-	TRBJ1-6	CASSFGSKGSPLHF	TGTGCCAGCAGTTTTGGCTCTAAGGGGTCACCCCTCCACTTT
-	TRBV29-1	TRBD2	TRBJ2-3	CSVRTSGVRGTQYF	TGCAGCGTCCGGACTAGCGGGGTGCGGGGTACGCAGTATTTT
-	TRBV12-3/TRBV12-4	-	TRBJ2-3	CASSFGGTADVEYF	TGTGCCAGCAGTTTTGGGGGGACAGCAGATGTGGAGTATTTT
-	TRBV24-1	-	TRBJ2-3	CATSDGHTDTQYF	TGTGCCACCAGTGACGGCCACACAGATACGCAGTATTTT
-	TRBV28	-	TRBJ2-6	CASSFFTGANVLTF	TGTGCCAGCAGTTTTTTTACTGGGGCCAACGTCCTGACTTTC
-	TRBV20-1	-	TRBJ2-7	CSARDPSGGRGHEQYF	TGCAGTGCTAGAGATCCTTCTGGGGGTAGGGGCCACGAGCAGTACTTC
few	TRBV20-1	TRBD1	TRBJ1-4	CSARTGWQEKLFF	TGCAGTGCGAGGACAGGGTGGCAAGAAAAACTGTTTTTT
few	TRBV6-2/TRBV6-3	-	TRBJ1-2	CASSSTGPYGYTF	TGTGCCAGCAGTTCCACGGGGCCCTATGGCTACACCTTC
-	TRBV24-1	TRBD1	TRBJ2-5	CATSDLTRDRGCQETQYF	TGTGCCACCAGTGACCTGACCCGGGACAGGGGATGCCAAGAGACCCAGTACTTC
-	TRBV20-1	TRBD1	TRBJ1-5	CSARALDRDNQPQHF	TGCAGTGCTAGAGCCCTGGACAGGGACAATCAGCCCCAGCATTTT
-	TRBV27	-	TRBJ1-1	CASSLLPGGGSEAFF	TGTGCCAGCAGTTTACTCCCCGGGGGAGGGTCCGAAGCTTTCTTT
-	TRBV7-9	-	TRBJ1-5	CASSEGTRSLHQPQHF	TGTGCCAGCAGCGAGGGGACACGGAGCTTACATCAGCCCCAGCATTTT
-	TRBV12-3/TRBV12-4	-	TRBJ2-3	CASSLEGISTDTQYF	TGTGCCAGCAGTTTAGAGGGGATTAGCACAGATACGCAGTATTTT
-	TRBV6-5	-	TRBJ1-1	CASSYSGRDEAFF	TGTGCCAGCAGTTACTCTGGGCGCGATGAAGCTTTCTTT
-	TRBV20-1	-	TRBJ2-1	CSARSPHPTYNEQFF	TGCAGTGCCCGATCCCCCCACCCCACCTACAATGAGCAGTTCTTC
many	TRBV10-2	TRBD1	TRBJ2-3	CASSVLGQGDVYF	TGCGCCAGCAGTGTGTTGGGACAGGGGGATGTGTATTTT
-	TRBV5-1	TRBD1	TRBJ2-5	CASSHGTALQETQYF	TGCGCCAGCAGCCACGGGACAGCCCTTCAAGAGACCCAGTACTTC
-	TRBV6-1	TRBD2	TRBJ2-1	CASSVLAGNEDEQFF	TGTGCCAGCAGTGTACTAGCGGGGAATGAGGATGAGCAGTTCTTC
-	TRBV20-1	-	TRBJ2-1	CRATDYNEQFF	TGCAGGGCTACCGATTATAACGAGCAGTTCTTC
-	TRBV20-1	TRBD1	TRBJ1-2	CSASSRGRDYGYTF	TGCAGTGCTAGTAGCAGGGGGCGCGACTATGGCTACACCTTC
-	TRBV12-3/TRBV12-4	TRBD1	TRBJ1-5	CASSLGQGTQPQHF	TGTGCCAGCAGTTTGGGACAGGGGACTCAGCCCCAGCATTTT
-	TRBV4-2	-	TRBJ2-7	CASSQDPRNNEQYF	TGTGCCAGCAGCCAAGACCCGCGGAACAATGAGCAGTACTTC
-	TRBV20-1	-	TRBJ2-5	CSARASAGIRETQYF	TGCAGTGCTAGGGCCTCTGCAGGGATTCGAGAGACCCAGTACTTC
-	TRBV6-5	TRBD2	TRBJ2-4	CASSHGRGLAKNIQYF	TGTGCCAGCAGCCACGGGAGGGGCTTAGCCAAAAACATTCAGTACTTC
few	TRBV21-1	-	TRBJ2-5	CASSSRPLDIFIQETQYF	TGTGCCAGCAGCTCCCGGCCCCTAGACATCTTTATTCAAGAGACCCAGTACTTC
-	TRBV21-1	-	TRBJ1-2	CASPRSEGRNYGYTF	TGTGCCAGCCCCAGGTCGGAGGGCCGTAACTATGGCTACACCTTC
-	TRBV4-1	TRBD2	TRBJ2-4	CASSQPLAENQYF	TGCGCCAGCAGCCAGCCCCTAGCGGAAAACCAGTACTTC
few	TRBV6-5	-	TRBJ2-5	CASRSLSGRQETQYF	TGTGCCAGCAGGTCGCTTTCAGGACGCCAAGAGACCCAGTACTTC
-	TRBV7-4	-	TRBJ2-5	CASSSTDPQETQYF	TGTGCCAGCAGCTCCACGGACCCCCAAGAGACCCAGTACTTC
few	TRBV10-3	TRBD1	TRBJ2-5	CAIRSDRGEETQYF	TGTGCCATCAGATCGGACAGGGGGGAAGAGACCCAGTACTTC